This T cell receptor (beta chain) derives from a study of T cells in Graves' hyperthyroidism and ophthalmopathy. Study-level information: Specimen type is peripheral blood, collected at initial diagnosis prior to any treatment. Study outcomes and limitations: In blood, most of the thyroid clonotypes expanded above 0.001 were also present. Ophthalmopathy got predicted by the model a median approximately 6 months before its onset.

This clonotype was seen more than once but under ten times. The antigen remains undetermined. RNA transcripts served as the template for amplifying TCR beta CDR3 regions. The HTBI primer set was used in a first-round RT-PCR of the TCR CDR3. TCRdb itself ran the multiplex PCR reads through MiXCR, one entry per CDR3 protein. The sample records roughly 500,000 distinct CDR3 sequences, roughly 16% being singletons. Germline trimming cut 4 bases from V and 2 bases from J; bases unmatched to any gene: 5. The CDR3 length is 16 residues. Germline V gives CDR1 SGHDN, CDR2 FVKESK. Each person with ophthalmopathy scored at least 3 on the Clinical Activity Score, reached NOSPECS grade 4 or higher, and had been ill under 3 months.

The clonotype comes from a young woman with Graves' ophthalmopathy. The chain couples TRBV14 to TRBJ2-3; TRBD2 matches at 11 bases. The sample consisted of blood. The CDR3 reads CASSRIAGGPTDTQYF. The CDR3 DNA reads TGTGCCAGCAGCCGAATAGCGGGAGGGCCCACAGATACGCAGTATTTT.